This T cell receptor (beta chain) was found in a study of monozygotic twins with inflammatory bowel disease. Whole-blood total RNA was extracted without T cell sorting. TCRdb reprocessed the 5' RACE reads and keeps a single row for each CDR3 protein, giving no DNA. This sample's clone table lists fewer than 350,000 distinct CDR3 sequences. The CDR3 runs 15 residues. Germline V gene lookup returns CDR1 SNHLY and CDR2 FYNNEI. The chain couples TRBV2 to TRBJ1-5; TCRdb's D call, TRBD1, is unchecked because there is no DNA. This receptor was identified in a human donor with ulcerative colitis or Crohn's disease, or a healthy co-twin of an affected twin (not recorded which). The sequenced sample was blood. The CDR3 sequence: CASSAYPSLNQPQHF. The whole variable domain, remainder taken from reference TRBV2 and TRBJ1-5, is EPEVTQTPSHQVTQMGQEVILRCVPISNHLYFYWYRQILGQKVEFLVSFYNNEISEKSEIFDDQFSVERPDGSNFTLKIRSTKLEDSAMYFCASSAYPSLNQPQHFGDGTRLSIL.